This TCR beta chain was found in a study of vaccination effects on CD4 cells after COVID-19 (dated by TCRdb to 2022 to 2024). Regarding the complete study: In the ViraFEST assay, PBMC were stimulated with viral peptide pools, and TCR sequencing was then used to find antigen-specific CD4+ T cell clonotypes based on their expansion. Pre-vaccine samples from two convalescent patients were drawn 16 days and one week before the first dose, 142 and 148 days after COVID-19 diagnosis. The Oncomine TCR Beta short-read assay on an Illumina iSeq 100 was used to sequence cultures from other donors in the study. A total of nine to ten COVID-19 convalescent patients and a handful of SARS-CoV-2-naive healthy vaccine recipients were included in the full study. Each participant received two doses of an mRNA SARS-CoV-2 vaccine, either BNT162b2 or mRNA-1273. About 2.2 million PBMC per well were cultured in IMDM with roughly 5% human AB serum, 7.5 to 10 IU/ml IL-2 and gentamicin, plus 10 ug/ml peptides. In both COVID-19 convalescent patients and infection-naive vaccine recipients, the study compared SARS-CoV-2 spike-specific CD4+ TCR repertoires from before mRNA vaccination with those from after it.

After more than 9 days of culture, CD4+ T cells were isolated with the EasySep CD4+ T cell isolation kit. Convalescent patients had PCR-confirmed SARS-CoV-2 infection between March and December 2020, before Alpha, Beta and Delta variants emerged in the United States. On days 3 and 7, half of the culture medium was replaced with fresh IL-2-containing medium. Each peptide stimulation condition was cultured in triplicate wells unless otherwise noted. Using Ficoll-Paque Plus gradient centrifugation, PBMC were separated from whole blood and then either used fresh or cryopreserved at -140C. Genomic DNA was extracted from cultured CD4+ T cells with the QIAamp micro DNA kit. The library was produced with the immunoSEQ multiplex PCR assay. TCR beta CDR3 sequencing was performed on DNA from the cultured, isolated CD4+ T cells. As for how the authors treated the data: Non-productive TCR sequences were removed, reads were trimmed to the CDR3 region, and CDR3s of at least 7 amino acids were retained. The MANAFEST web app was used to pick out antigen-specific clonotypes by comparing their expansion in peptide wells with that in reference cultures. To be called positive, a clone needed expansion at FDR<0.05 compared with the reference and with all other wells, an odds ratio greater than 5, and a frequency greater than 0.1% in two replicate wells. A clonotype was defined as cross-reactive if the clonotype was significantly expanded both in SARS-CoV-2 spike wells and in at least one common cold coronavirus spike condition. CDR3 similarity was assessed by Levenshtein distance with the stringdist R package, and unrooted trees were built with ape in R 3.6.1. TCRdb obtained this table from immuneACCESS and retained in-frame rearrangements with V and J assigned. These tables miss some clones; where compared with another copy, unresolved V genes account for less than half of the shortfall, and the remainder is unexplained. V and J calls plus clone size are reproduced from that table; the DNA served to infer D and trimming. The sample table shows approximately 50,000 clones, and 75% to 80% are seen once. 10% to 15% of the sample goes to the ten largest clones.

CDR1 and CDR2 (MRHNA, SNTAGT) derive from the germline V gene. The CDR3 contains 11 residues, cysteine and phenylalanine counted. Only the CDR3 part of the read is kept: 33 bases, read in frame from the first base. V and J are trimmed by 8 bases and 12 bases, and the gene matches miss 8 bases of the junction. What the study reported, not specific to this receptor: For convalescent patients, new clones induced by the vaccine made up most of the post-vaccine spike-reactive repertoire, and these new clones were largely distinct from the clones induced by infection. Both infection-induced and vaccine-induced clones contracted markedly at late post-vaccination timepoints, which is consistent with waning T cell responses. The study was limited by a small number of convalescent patients and lacked early post-infection timepoints.

In regard to this clone: Its target antigen remains unknown. Nothing much larger sits one base from this clone, and base qualities are not available.

The sequence was obtained from a human donor who had a prior SARS-CoV-2 infection. In this chain, TRBV6-4 is recombined with TRBJ2-3; TRBD2 fits 7 bases in the junction. Material: CD4+ T cells from PBMCs cultured without peptide, obtained before COVID-19 vaccination. In nucleotide form, the sequence is TGTGCCAGCGCAGCCGGGACTACCCAGTATTTT. It encodes CASAAGTTQYF.